This T cell receptor beta chain stems from a study of blood T cell repertoires in COVID-19. The CDR3 has 15 amino acids. V gave up 4 bases and J gave up 0 bases; unmatched junction bases: 5. Germline V lookup: CDR1 SGHRS, CDR2 YFSETQ. As handled by the study authors: From reference gene primer amplification, estimates of nucleated cell counts were derived. Produced via immunoSEQ multiplex PCR; TCRdb's table is partial and in-frame only. V and J calls plus clone size are reproduced from that table; the DNA served to infer D and trimming. The sample yields 150,000 to 200,000 clones, about 89% seen once.

This clonotype was obtained from a man between 65 and 79 years old with acute or convalescent COVID-19. The material sequenced was peripheral blood. This chain uses TRBV5-1 with TRBJ2-7, with TRBD1 matching 9 bases. CDR3 amino acids: CASSTAGQGSYEQYF. DNA for the CDR3: TGCGCCAGCAGCACCGCGGGACAGGGCTCCTACGAGCAGTACTTC.